The 22 T cell receptor beta chains given below trace back to one sample, sequenced in a study of early T cells in non-severe SARS-CoV-2 infection. TCRdb used MiXCR to reprocess the 5' RACE reads, holding one entry per CDR3 protein. The sample lists about 77,000 distinct CDR3 sequences; 12% were seen once. The sequences come from whole blood, collected at baseline. The receptors originated from an adult who was a healthcare worker with PCR-confirmed SARS-CoV-2 infection or an uninfected control (not recorded which). The donor label of this sample is uncertain.

In this sample, this clonotype turned up many times. The rearrangement joins TRBV5-6 to TRBJ2-7, with D perhaps TRBD2 (6 bases). V shed 0 bases and J shed 4 bases, with 11 bases lying between them. Germline loops: CDR1 SGHDT, CDR2 YYEEEE. The CDR3 consists of 14 residues. CDR3 in DNA: TGTGCCAGCAGCTTGGGCGGGACGGCGTACGAGCAGTACTTC. It codes for CASSLGGTAYEQYF.

This clonotype appeared a few times. CDR3 nucleotide sequence: TGTGCCAGCAGTTACCGGGGCGTTGGCTACACCTTC. Translating gives CASSYRGVGYTF. V gene TRBV6-5 combines with J gene TRBJ1-2; D may be TRBD1 (5 bases). V lost 2 bases and J 7 bases, leaving 8 bases between the germline ends. The germline V gene encodes CDR1 MNHEY and CDR2 SVGAGI. This CDR3 is built from 12 residues.

The chain couples TRBV19 to TRBJ1-1; D remains ambiguous. Trimming pared 3 bases from V and 2 bases from J, leaving 7 bases between. The CDR3 runs 13 residues. Germline loops: CDR1 LNHDA, CDR2 SQIVND (reference sequence). The CDR3 sequence: CASSMGPNTEAFF. The CDR3 DNA is TGTGCCAGTAGTATGGGTCCTAACACTGAAGCTTTCTTT.

This sequence joins TRBV4-1 and TRBJ1-5; 8 nucleotides align to TRBD1. This CDR3 comprises 15 residues. Germline V gene sequence: CDR1 MGHRA, CDR2 YSYEKL. The V and J ends lost 0 bases and 9 bases, in that order; junction bases with no gene match: 7. The DNA for the CDR3 is TGCGCCAGCAGCCAAGATCGGACAGGGTTATTGCCCCAGCATTTT. Its protein product is CASSQDRTGLLPQHF.

The chain uses TRBV5-4 and TRBJ2-5; TRBD2 might be the D (5 bases). Germline CDR1 SGHNT, CDR2 YYREEE (reference sequence). The CDR3 has 15 residues. Trimming removed 4 bases from V and 2 bases from J, with 15 bases in between. CDR3 sequence: CASSPPGRRQETQYF. In DNA, the CDR3 is TGTGCCAGCAGCCCGCCCGGCAGGAGGCAAGAGACCCAGTACTTC.

This clonotype turned up a few times. V is TRBV6-5 and J is TRBJ1-6; D is undetermined. CDR3 length: 17 residues. In germline, CDR1 is MNHEY, CDR2 SVGAGI. Trimming left V 0 bases short and J 5 bases short, with 14 bases between. CDR3 residues: CASSYSPNGRDNSPLHF. For the CDR3, the DNA is TGTGCCAGCAGTTACTCTCCAAACGGACGGGATAATTCACCCCTCCACTTT.

In its sample, this clonotype was seen many times. The chain combines TRBV7-8 with TRBJ1-1; D remains ambiguous. The V gene lost 1 base and the J gene lost 1 base, with 7 bases spanning the gap. The germline V gene encodes CDR1 SGHVS and CDR2 FQNEAQ. This CDR3 spans 14 amino acids. CDR3 bases: TGTGCCAGCAGCTTAGGAGGGCGGAACACTGAAGCTTTCTTT. This codes for CASSLGGRNTEAFF. The variable domain in full, completed from reference TRBV7-8 and TRBJ1-1, reads GAGVSQSPRYKVAKRGQDVALRCDPISGHVSLFWYQQALGQGPEFLTYFQNEAQLDKSGLPSDRFFAERPEGSVSTLKIQRTQQEDSAVYLCASSLGGRNTEAFFGQGTRLTVV.

This clonotype was seen repeatedly, ten times or more. V and J are TRBV7-2 and TRBJ1-1; 7 bases match TRBD1. The CDR3 consists of 13 residues. Unmatched junction bases numbered 10, after V lost 5 bases and J lost 10 bases. In germline, CDR1 is SGHTA, CDR2 FQGNSA. The CDR3 is CASSPTTGVRAFF. In nucleotides, the CDR3 is TGTGCCAGCAGCCCGACAACAGGGGTGAGAGCTTTCTTT.

CDR3 DNA: TGTGCCAGCAGCTTAGAGCGCCTAGACGACGAGCAGTACTTC. Translated, it gives CASSLERLDDEQYF. The chain couples TRBV7-9 to TRBJ2-7; D is ambiguous. Trimming took 1 base from V and 5 from J, leaving 12 bases between them. The CDR3 has 14 amino acids. CDR1 is SEHNR and CDR2 is FQNEAQ in the germline V gene (reference sequence).

This clonotype was recorded many times. The CDR3 loop is CASRPVLARSNTGELFF. CDR3 sequence (DNA): TGTGCCAGCAGGCCTGTACTAGCGCGATCTAACACCGGGGAGCTGTTTTTT. The chain links TRBV2 to TRBJ2-2; 7 nucleotides align to TRBD2. V lost 6 bases and J lost 2; bases outside the gene matches: 12. This CDR3 spans 17 amino acids. CDR1 SNHLY and CDR2 FYNNEI come from the germline V gene.

The CDR3 reads CASSDLPRTGSQEQYF. Here the CDR3 DNA reads TGTGCCAGCAGTGATCTCCCCCGGACAGGGTCTCAAGAGCAGTACTTC. The chain recombines TRBV27 with TRBJ2-7; the match to TRBD1 covers 8 bases. The J segment lost 7 bases and the V segment lost 5 bases, leaving 16 bases of the junction unmatched. The CDR3 runs to 16 residues. Per germline, CDR1 MNHEY and CDR2 SMNVEV (reference sequence).

This clonotype was counted between two and nine times. This chain links TRBV2 with TRBJ1-1, with 10 bases lining up with TRBD1. The trim removed 7 bases at V and 2 bases at J, leaving 7 bases unmatched. The CDR3 contains 15 residues. CDR1 and CDR2 (germline): SNHLY, FYNNEI. The CDR3 DNA is TGTGCCAGCACCAGCAGACAGGGGGCAAACACTGAAGCTTTCTTT. Translation gives CASTSRQGANTEAFF.

V is TRBV20-1 and J is TRBJ1-5; no clear D. Trimming left V 5 bases short and J 1 base short, with 12 bases between. There are 14 residues in the CDR3. Per germline, CDR1 DFQATT and CDR2 SNEGSKA (reference sequence). CDR3 sequence: CSASLGVSNQPQHF. CDR3 DNA: TGCAGTGCTTCCCTGGGAGTCAGCAATCAGCCCCAGCATTTT.

This clonotype turned up a few times. This rearrangement joins TRBV11-2 to TRBJ2-3; a possible D gene is TRBD2 (5 bases). V lost 5 bases and J lost 2, with 14 bases in between. The CDR3 has 15 residues. Germline values: CDR1 SGHAT, CDR2 FQNNGV. DNA for the CDR3: TGTGCCAGCAGCGGAGGAGTGTTCGACACAGATACGCAGTATTTT. This codes for CASSGGVFDTDTQYF.

This clonotype was found a few times. The chain's CDR3 is CSARGYRQGYTGELFF. The CDR3 coding sequence is TGCAGTGCTAGAGGATACCGACAGGGGTACACCGGGGAGCTGTTTTTT. The genes are TRBV20-1 and TRBJ2-2, with 8 bases that match TRBD1. The CDR3 sequence is 16 residues long. CDR1 DFQATT and CDR2 SNEGSKA come from the germline V gene (reference sequence). After removal of 1 base from V and 3 bases from J, the junction contained 7 bases not matched to a gene.

This clonotype turned up a few times. The chain is built from TRBV11-3 and TRBJ2-7; D is uncertain. The CDR3 sequence is 13 residues long. The germline CDR1 and CDR2 sequences are SGHNT and YENEEA. Deletions cut 1 base from V and 3 bases from J, with 7 bases between. The CDR3 nucleotides are TGTGCCAGCAGCTTAGGGCACCTCTACGAGCAGTACTTC. Translation gives CASSLGHLYEQYF.

The table lists this clonotype with many counts. The V and J genes are TRBV7-6 and TRBJ2-3; D not resolved. Trimming removed 2 bases at V and 4 bases at J, with 7 bases between. The CDR3 runs 13 residues. Germline assignment: CDR1 SGHVS and CDR2 FNYEAQ. As DNA, the CDR3 is TGTGCCAGCAGCTTATTCGGAGCAGATACGCAGTATTTT. Encoded protein: CASSLFGADTQYF. Full variable domain (remainder filled in from reference TRBV7-6 and TRBJ2-3): GAGVSQSPRYKVTKRGQDVALRCDPISGHVSLYWYRQALGQGPEFLTYFNYEAQQDKSGLPNDRFSAERPEGSISTLTIQRTEQRDSAMYRCASSLFGADTQYFGPGTRLTVL.

The chain couples TRBV7-3 to TRBJ1-6; no definite D call. The CDR3 is 13 residues long. CDR1 and CDR2 (germline): SGHTA, FQGTGA. Between the trimmed V and J ends, which lost 8 bases and 8 bases, there was a span of 13 bases. The chain's CDR3 is CASQSSGDSPLHF. The DNA for the CDR3 is TGTGCCAGCCAATCTTCGGGTGATTCACCCCTCCACTTT.

The chain joins TRBV5-4 to TRBJ2-7; D possibly corresponds to TRBD2 (5 bases). The V and J ends lost 4 bases and 1 base respectively, with 12 bases between them. Germline V gene data show CDR1 as SGHNT and CDR2 as YYREEE (reference sequence). This CDR3 has 14 residues. The CDR3 nucleotides read TGTGCCAGCAGCGAAGCGGCAATTTCCTACGAGCAGTACTTC. Its protein is CASSEAAISYEQYF.

V gene TRBV28 combines with J gene TRBJ2-1; no reliable D call. V lost 2 bases to trimming and J lost 2 bases, with 4 bases between them. This CDR3 has 13 amino acids. Germline V CDR1 and CDR2: MDHEN, SYDVKM. CDR3 DNA sequence: TGTGCCAGCAGTTTAGGCCCCTACAATGAGCAGTTCTTC. Translating gives CASSLGPYNEQFF.

This clonotype was observed many times. This chain uses TRBV7-9 with TRBJ2-3; TRBD1 might be the D (6 bases). V gave up 0 bases and J gave up 2 bases, with 15 bases separating them. The V gene's germline CDR1 is SEHNR and CDR2 FQNEAQ (reference sequence). CDR3 length equals 17 residues. CDR3 coding DNA: TGTGCCAGCAGCTTAGCGTCAGGACAGCATAACACAGATACGCAGTATTTT. Amino acid sequence: CASSLASGQHNTDTQYF.

The chain combines TRBV20-1 with TRBJ2-7; D possibly corresponds to TRBD2 (5 bases). This CDR3 spans 16 amino acids. Germline values: CDR1 DFQATT, CDR2 SNEGSKA (reference sequence). With 3 bases removed from V and 4 bases from J, the gap between germline ends came to 22 bases. The CDR3 region is CSASPRGSSLGYEQYF. The DNA for the CDR3 is TGCAGTGCTAGTCCTCGAGGGAGCTCCCTGGGGTACGAGCAGTACTTC.